This TCR beta chain was profiled in a study of Graves' ophthalmopathy and Graves' hyperthyroidism. The PBMCs were taken from more than 8 ml of fresh peripheral blood. Germline CDR1 SNHLY, CDR2 FYNNEI. V was shortened by 7 bases and J by 0 bases, with 18 bases between the two germline ends. CDR3 length: 16 residues. The authors amplified TCR beta CDR3 regions, and they did so from RNA transcripts for repertoire sequencing. A first-round RT-PCR used HTBI primers, followed by a second-round multiplex PCR. Each CDR3 protein is one row after TCRdb ran MiXCR on the multiplex PCR reads. The top ten hold over 2.5% of the sample, which has about 640,000 distinct CDR3 sequences, roughly 39% seen once.

The chain uses TRBV2 and TRBJ2-5, with D unclear. Sequenced: peripheral blood. This receptor was obtained from an adult man with Graves' ophthalmopathy. The CDR3 reads CASNRVTNGYQETQYF. The CDR3 DNA reads as TGTGCCAGCAATAGGGTGACCAACGGGTACCAAGAGACCCAGTACTTC.